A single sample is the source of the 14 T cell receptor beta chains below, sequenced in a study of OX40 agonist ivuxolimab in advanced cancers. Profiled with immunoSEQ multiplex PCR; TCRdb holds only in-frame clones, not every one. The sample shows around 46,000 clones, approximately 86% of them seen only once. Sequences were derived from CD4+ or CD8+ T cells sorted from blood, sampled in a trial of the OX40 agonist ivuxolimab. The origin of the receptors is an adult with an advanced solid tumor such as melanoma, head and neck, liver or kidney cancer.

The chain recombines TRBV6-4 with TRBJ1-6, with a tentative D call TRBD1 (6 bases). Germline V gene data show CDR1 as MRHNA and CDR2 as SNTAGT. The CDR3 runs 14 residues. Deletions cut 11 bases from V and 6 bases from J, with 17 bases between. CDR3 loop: CASSTGALNSPLHF. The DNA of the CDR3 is TGTGCCTCCAGCACGGGGGCGCTTAATTCACCCCTCCACTTT.

The CDR3 sequence: CASSSTGYEQYF. The DNA for the CDR3 is TGTGCCAGCAGCTCTACAGGCTACGAGCAGTACTTC. The rearrangement links TRBV7-9 to TRBJ2-7; tentatively, D is TRBD1 (5 bases). The CDR3 runs to 12 residues. V dropped 4 bases and J dropped 3 bases, with 7 bases sitting between them. The germline V gene has CDR1 SEHNR and CDR2 FQNEAQ (reference sequence). Full variable domain (remainder filled in from reference TRBV7-9 and TRBJ2-7): DTGVSQNPRHKITKRGQNVTFRCDPISEHNRLYWYRQTLGQGPEFLTYFQNEAQLEKSRLLSDRFSAERPKGSFSTLEIQRTEQGDSAMYLCASSSTGYEQYFGPGTRLTVT.

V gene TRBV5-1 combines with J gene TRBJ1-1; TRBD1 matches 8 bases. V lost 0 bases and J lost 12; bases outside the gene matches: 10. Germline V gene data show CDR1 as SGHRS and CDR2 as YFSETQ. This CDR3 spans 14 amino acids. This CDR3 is CASSLEVADRATFF. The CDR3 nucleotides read TGCGCCAGCAGCTTGGAGGTAGCGGACAGGGCGACTTTCTTT.

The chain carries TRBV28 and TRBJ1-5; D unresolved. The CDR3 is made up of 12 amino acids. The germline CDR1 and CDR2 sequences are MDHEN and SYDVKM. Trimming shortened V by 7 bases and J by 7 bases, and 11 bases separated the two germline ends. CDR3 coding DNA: TGTGCCAGCACCCCCGACGGACAGCCCCAGCATTTT. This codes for CASTPDGQPQHF.

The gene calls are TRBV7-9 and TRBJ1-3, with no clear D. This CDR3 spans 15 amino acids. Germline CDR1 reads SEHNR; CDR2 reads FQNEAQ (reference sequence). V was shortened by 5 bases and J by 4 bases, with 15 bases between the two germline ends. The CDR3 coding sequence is TGTGCCAGCAGCCGGCACGACCGGTCCGGAAACACCATATATTTT. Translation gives CASSRHDRSGNTIYF. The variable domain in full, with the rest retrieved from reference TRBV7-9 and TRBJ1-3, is DTGVSQNPRHKITKRGQNVTFRCDPISEHNRLYWYRQTLGQGPEFLTYFQNEAQLEKSRLLSDRFSAERPKGSFSTLEIQRTEQGDSAMYLCASSRHDRSGNTIYFGEGSWLTVV.

In nucleotides, the CDR3 is TGTGCCAGCAGCTTAGTAGGGACAGATGAATCCTACAATGAGCAGTTCTTC. This translates into CASSLVGTDESYNEQFF. The chain joins TRBV7-6 to TRBJ2-1; 7 bases fit TRBD1. The J segment lost 1 base and the V segment lost 1 base, leaving 7 bases of the junction unmatched. This CDR3 has 17 amino acids. CDR1 and CDR2 from the germline V gene are SGHVS and FNYEAQ.

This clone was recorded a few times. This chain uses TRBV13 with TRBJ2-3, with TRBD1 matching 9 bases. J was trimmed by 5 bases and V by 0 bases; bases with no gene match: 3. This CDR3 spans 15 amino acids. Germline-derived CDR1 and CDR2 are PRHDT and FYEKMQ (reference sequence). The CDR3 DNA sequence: TGTGCCAGCAGCTTAGGGGGACAGGGTTTAGATACGCAGTATTTT. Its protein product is CASSLGGQGLDTQYF.

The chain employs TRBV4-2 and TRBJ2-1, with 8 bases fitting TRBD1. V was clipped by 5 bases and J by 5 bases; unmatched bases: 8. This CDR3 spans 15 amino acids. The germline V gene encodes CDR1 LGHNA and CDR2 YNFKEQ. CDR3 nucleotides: TGTGCCAGCAGCTCTCGGACAGGGATAGACAATGAGCAGTTCTTC. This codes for CASSSRTGIDNEQFF.

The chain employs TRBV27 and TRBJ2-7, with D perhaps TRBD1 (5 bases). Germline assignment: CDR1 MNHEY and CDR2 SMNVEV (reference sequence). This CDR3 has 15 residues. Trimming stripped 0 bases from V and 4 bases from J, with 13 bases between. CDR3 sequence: CASSLSPKGWYEQYF. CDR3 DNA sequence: TGTGCCAGCAGTTTATCGCCGAAGGGGTGGTACGAGCAGTACTTC.

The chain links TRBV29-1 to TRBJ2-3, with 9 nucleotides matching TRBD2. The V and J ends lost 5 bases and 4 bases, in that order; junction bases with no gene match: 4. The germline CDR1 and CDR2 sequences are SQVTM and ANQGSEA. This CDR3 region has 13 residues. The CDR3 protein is CSVSGGLSDTQYF. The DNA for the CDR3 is TGCAGCGTTAGCGGGGGGCTCTCAGATACGCAGTATTTT.

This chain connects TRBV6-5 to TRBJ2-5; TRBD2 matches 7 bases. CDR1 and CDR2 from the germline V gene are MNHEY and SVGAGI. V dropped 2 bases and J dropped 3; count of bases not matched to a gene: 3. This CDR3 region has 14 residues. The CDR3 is CASSYGGGEETQYF. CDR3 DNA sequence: TGTGCCAGCAGTTACGGTGGGGGGGAAGAGACCCAGTACTTC.

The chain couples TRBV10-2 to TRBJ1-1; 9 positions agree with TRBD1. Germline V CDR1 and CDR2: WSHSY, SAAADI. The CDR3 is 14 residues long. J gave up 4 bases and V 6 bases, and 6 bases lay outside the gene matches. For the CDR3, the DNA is TGCGCCAGCAGCTCCGGGACAGGGAGCACTGAAGCTTTCTTT. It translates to CASSSGTGSTEAFF.

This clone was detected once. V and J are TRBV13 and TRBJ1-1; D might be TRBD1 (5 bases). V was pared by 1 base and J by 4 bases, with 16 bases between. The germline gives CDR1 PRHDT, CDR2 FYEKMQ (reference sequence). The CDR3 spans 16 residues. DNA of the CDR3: TGTGCCAGCAGCTTAGTGGTTCGGGGGGGTTTCACTGAAGCTTTCTTT. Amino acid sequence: CASSLVVRGGFTEAFF.

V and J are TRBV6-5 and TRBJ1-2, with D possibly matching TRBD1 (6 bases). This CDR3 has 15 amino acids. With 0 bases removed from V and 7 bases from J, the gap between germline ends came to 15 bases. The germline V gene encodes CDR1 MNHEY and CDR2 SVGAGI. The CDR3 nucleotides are TGTGCCAGCAGTTACTCGTTACAGGGTTTAATTGGCTACACCTTC. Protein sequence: CASSYSLQGLIGYTF.